Following are 25 T cell receptor beta chains from one sample sequenced in a study of human T cells and chemical hapten exposure. Noted time point: patch test 3, about 24 weeks after DPC sensitization. Treatment denoted: therapeutic diphenylcyclopropenone sensitization with weekly scalp DPC. TCRdb re-analysed the RACE reads in MiXCR, keeping a single row per CDR3 protein. Of about 90,000 distinct CDR3 sequences listed, 11% are singletons. Here the sequenced sample was whole blood, taken in connection with sensitization to the hapten diphenylcyclopropenone (DPC). The receptors here all came from a woman aged 25 to 39 with alopecia areata. Some clones in this sample may be carry-over from other donors' samples.

There are many counts of this clonotype. The chain couples TRBV4-1 to TRBJ2-6, with D possibly TRBD1 on 5 matching bases. CDR1 is MGHRA and CDR2 is YSYEKL in the germline V gene. Trimming pared 0 bases from V and 2 bases from J, leaving 11 bases between. CDR3 length equals 17 residues. This chain's CDR3 is CASSQETRAAGANVLTF. The CDR3 DNA reads TGCGCCAGCAGCCAAGAAACCAGGGCAGCTGGGGCCAACGTCCTGACTTTC.

There are a few counts of this clonotype. This chain joins TRBV6-1 and TRBJ2-1; 7 nucleotides match TRBD1. In germline, CDR1 is MNHNS, CDR2 SASEGT. This CDR3 is 15 amino acids long. The junction had 7 bases not matched to a gene; V was cut back by 1 base and J by 7 bases. The CDR3 loop is CASSEGQYRGNEQFF. The CDR3 region has the DNA TGTGCCAGCAGTGAAGGACAATACAGGGGAAATGAGCAGTTCTTC.

V usage is TRBV10-3 and J usage is TRBJ2-1, with D tentatively TRBD1 or TRBD2 (6 bases each). The CDR3 runs 12 residues. CDR1 is ENHRY and CDR2 is SYGVKD in the germline V gene. The CDR3 reads CVTGAQDDEQFF. In DNA, the CDR3 is TGTGTCACGGGGGCCCAGGACGATGAGCAGTTCTTC.

Ten or more counts support this clonotype. The V and J genes are TRBV5-1 and TRBJ1-1, with D possibly matching TRBD1 (6 bases). This CDR3 is built from 16 residues. The V and J ends lost 5 bases and 2 bases respectively, with 19 bases between them. CDR1 is SGHRS and CDR2 is YFSETQ in the germline V gene. Here the CDR3 reads CASRKAGTWENTEAFF. The CDR3 coding sequence is TGCGCCAGCAGAAAAGCAGGGACATGGGAAAACACTGAAGCTTTCTTT. The full variable domain, rest sourced from reference TRBV5-1 and TRBJ1-1, is KAGVTQTPRYLIKTRGQQVTLSCSPISGHRSVSWYQQTPGQGLQFLFEYFSETQRNKGNFPGRFSGRQFSNSRSEMNVSTLELGDSALYLCASRKAGTWENTEAFFGQGTRLTVV.

The chain is built from TRBV20-1 and TRBJ2-2; D is unresolved. The CDR3 sequence is 11 residues long. Germline V gives CDR1 DFQATT, CDR2 SNEGSKA (reference sequence). The V end was cut by 6 bases, the J end by 1 base, with 3 bases between. CDR3 DNA: TGCAGTGCAGAGAACACCGGGGAGCTGTTTTTT. This encodes CSAENTGELFF.

This clonotype has ten or more counts. V gene TRBV3-1 combines with J gene TRBJ1-6; D not resolved. V shed 1 base and J shed 7 bases, with 5 bases lying between them. This CDR3 region has 13 residues. Per germline, CDR1 LGHDT and CDR2 YNNKEL (reference sequence). The CDR3 is CASSQVSNSPLHF. The CDR3 DNA reads as TGTGCCAGCAGCCAAGTGAGCAATTCACCCCTCCACTTT.

This clonotype was picked up many times. This rearrangement joins TRBV30 to TRBJ1-4; possibly TRBD1 for D (5 bases). Trimming cost V 2 bases and J 1 base, with 11 bases left between them. The CDR3 is 15 amino acids. The V gene's germline CDR1 is GTSNPN and CDR2 SVGIG (reference sequence). The CDR3 protein is CAWSSAQGTNEKLFF. The DNA for the CDR3 is TGTGCCTGGAGTTCGGCCCAGGGAACTAATGAAAAACTGTTTTTT.

At least ten counts were recorded for this clonotype. This rearrangement joins TRBV5-1 to TRBJ1-1, with D perhaps TRBD1 (5 bases). Between the trimmed V and J ends, which lost 5 bases and 4 bases, there was a span of 12 bases. Germline assignment: CDR1 SGHRS and CDR2 YFSETQ. CDR3 length: 13 amino acids. CDR3 in amino acids: CASRFQGATEAFF. The CDR3 region has the DNA TGCGCCAGCAGGTTTCAGGGAGCCACTGAAGCTTTCTTT.

V is TRBV23-1 and J is TRBJ2-7, with TRBD1 matching over 10 bases. TRBV23-1 is known as an ORF, though its function is uncertain. The CDR3 is made up of 15 amino acids. The junction had 7 bases not matched to a gene; V was cut back by 2 bases and J by 6 bases. In DNA form, the CDR3 reads TGCGCCAGCAGTCAAGGGGACAGGGGATATAGCGAGCAGTACGTC. It translates to CASSQGDRGYSEQYV.

This clonotype turned up a few times. The V call is TRBV29-1, the J call TRBJ2-1; perhaps TRBD1 as D (6 bases). The germline CDR1 and CDR2 sequences are SQVTM and ANQGSEA. The CDR3 runs 19 residues. V lost 4 bases and J lost 4, with 29 bases in between. Here the CDR3 reads CSVGFGPEAGASVYNEQFF. As DNA, the CDR3 is TGCAGCGTTGGGTTCGGCCCGGAGGCAGGGGCATCGGTATACAATGAGCAGTTCTTC.

The rearrangement joins TRBV6-2 or TRBV6-3 to TRBJ2-7, with 14 bases identical to TRBD2. With V trimmed by 2 bases and J by 2 bases, 5 bases remained unmatched. CDR3 size: 17 residues. Germline values: CDR1 MNHEY, CDR2 SVGEGT. In DNA, the CDR3 is TGTGCCAGCAGTTACGAAGTGACTAGCGGGAGGGCCTACGAGCAGTACTTC. Its translation: CASSYEVTSGRAYEQYF.

V gene TRBV18 combines with J gene TRBJ1-2, with D unresolved. Trimming stripped 0 bases from V and 4 bases from J, with 9 bases between. The CDR3 is made up of 14 amino acids. Germline V gene sequence: CDR1 KGHSH, CDR2 LQKENI. For the CDR3, the DNA is TGTGCCAGCTCACCACCTCAGCATGGCTATGGCTACACCTTC. The encoded protein is CASSPPQHGYGYTF.

This clonotype was detected ten times or more. The chain employs TRBV9 and TRBJ1-4; D unclear. The CDR3 length is 16 residues. V lost 3 bases to trimming and J lost 5 bases, with 17 bases between them. Germline-derived CDR1 and CDR2 are SGDLS and YYNGEE. The CDR3 DNA is TGTGCCAGCAGCGCAAGACACCCTGCTCCGAATGAAAAACTGTTTTTT. Protein product: CASSARHPAPNEKLFF.

The sample holds a few counts of this clonotype. CDR3 sequence (DNA): TGTGCCAGCAGTTCCACTAGCGCGGATACGCAGTATTTT. Its translation: CASSSTSADTQYF. This sequence joins TRBV6-6 and TRBJ2-3; 7 nucleotides line up with TRBD2. Germline lookup yields CDR1 MNHNY and CDR2 SVGAGI (reference sequence). There are 13 residues in the CDR3. J gave up 6 bases and V 4 bases, and 4 bases lay outside the gene matches.

The V gene is TRBV7-8, the J gene TRBJ1-4; D may be TRBD1 (5 bases). Trimming cost V 1 base and J 0 bases, with 21 bases left between them. Germline V gene data show CDR1 as SGHVS and CDR2 as FQNEAQ. The CDR3 sequence is 20 residues long. DNA for the CDR3: TGTGCCAGCAGCTTAGGCAGGGTGATGACGGGGTTTCCAACTAATGAAAAACTGTTTTTT. Residues: CASSLGRVMTGFPTNEKLFF.

J is TRBJ2-7 and V is TRBV28; D uncertain. The CDR3 totals 13 residues. CDR1 MDHEN and CDR2 SYDVKM come from the germline V gene. The ends were cut back, 5 bases at V and 6 bases at J, with 14 bases in the middle. The CDR3 protein is CASSQYPTGEQYF. The CDR3 DNA is TGTGCCAGCAGTCAGTACCCGACGGGCGAGCAGTACTTC.

V is TRBV30 and J is TRBJ1-1; D may be TRBD1 (6 bases). The V and J ends lost 0 bases and 1 base respectively, with 6 bases between them. The CDR3 spans 13 residues. From germline, CDR1 is GTSNPN and CDR2 SVGIG (reference sequence). The CDR3 here is CAWSVQGNTEAFF. CDR3 DNA: TGTGCCTGGAGTGTACAGGGGAACACTGAAGCTTTCTTT.

V usage is TRBV2 and J usage is TRBJ2-5; perhaps TRBD1 as D (5 bases). The V end was cut by 6 bases, the J end by 2 bases, with 7 bases between. Germline loops: CDR1 SNHLY, CDR2 FYNNEI. The CDR3 is 12 residues long. The CDR3 spells CASRTDQETQYF. CDR3 nucleotide sequence: TGTGCCAGCAGGACAGATCAAGAGACCCAGTACTTC. Looking up the rest from reference TRBV2 and TRBJ2-5 gives the full variable domain: EPEVTQTPSHQVTQMGQEVILRCVPISNHLYFYWYRQILGQKVEFLVSFYNNEISEKSEIFDDQFSVERPDGSNFTLKIRSTKLEDSAMYFCASRTDQETQYFGPGTRLLVL.

This clonotype was observed a handful of times. The gene calls are TRBV4-1 and TRBJ2-5; TRBD2 aligns across 7 bases. The CDR3 spans 13 residues. Unmatched junction bases numbered 2, after V lost 0 bases and J lost 7 bases. Germline V gene sequence: CDR1 MGHRA, CDR2 YSYEKL. The CDR3 nucleotides read TGCGCCAGCAGCCAAGATCCGGGAGGGACCCAGTACTTC. Translation: CASSQDPGGTQYF.

The gene calls are TRBV4-1 and TRBJ1-2, with D tentatively TRBD1 (6 bases). The V end was cut by 10 bases, the J end by 0 bases, with 21 bases between. The germline gives CDR1 MGHRA, CDR2 YSYEKL. The CDR3 totals 16 residues. In DNA, the CDR3 is TGCGCCATCGCGCCAAGGGACATCTCCACTAACTATGGCTACACCTTC. Its translation: CAIAPRDISTNYGYTF.

This clonotype was seen repeatedly, ten times or more. The rearrangement uses TRBV4-2 and TRBJ1-2; a weak D match, TRBD1 (5 bases). CDR1 is LGHNA, CDR2 YNFKEQ, per germline. Between the trimmed V and J ends, which lost 0 bases and 7 bases, there was a span of 15 bases. This CDR3 contains 15 residues. CDR3 nucleotides: TGTGCCAGCAGCCAAGACAGTGGAGTGAGGGGTGGCTACACCTTC. Amino acid sequence: CASSQDSGVRGGYTF.

The chain combines TRBV28 with TRBJ2-7, with 9 bases matching TRBD1. J lost 3 bases, V lost 3 bases, and 6 bases had no gene match. Germline CDR1 reads MDHEN; CDR2 reads SYDVKM. The CDR3 extends over 15 amino acids. The DNA of the CDR3 is TGTGCCAGCAGTTTGTTGGGACAGGGAAGCTACGAGCAGTACTTC. This encodes CASSLLGQGSYEQYF.

There are many counts of this clonotype. One junction end does not reproduce the germline sequence, and a read error may be involved. Here the CDR3 DNA reads TGTGCTAGCAGCCCGGACGGTGAAGCCTCCGAGCAGTACTTC. Amino acid sequence: CASSPDGEASEQYF. The chain carries TRBV7-7 and TRBJ2-7, with D hard to call. Germline CDR1 SSHAT, CDR2 FNYEAQ (reference sequence). This CDR3 is 14 amino acids long.

This clonotype was counted at least ten times. The J gene is TRBJ1-2, the V gene TRBV6-5; no clear D. The V gene's germline CDR1 is MNHEY and CDR2 SVGAGI. The CDR3 consists of 14 residues. V was pared by 2 bases and J by 2 bases, with 9 bases between. CDR3 nucleotide sequence: TGTGCCAGCAGTTACCGACCGCCCAACTATGGCTACACCTTC. This encodes CASSYRPPNYGYTF.

The chain joins TRBV7-9 to TRBJ2-7, with a weak D call TRBD1 (5 bases). CDR1 and CDR2 from the germline V gene are SEHNR and FQNEAQ (reference sequence). V was cut by 2 bases and J by 9 bases, with 20 bases left in between. CDR3 length equals 15 residues. The CDR3 protein is CASSLSRGPGFGQYF. The CDR3 DNA sequence: TGTGCCAGCAGCTTATCTAGGGGTCCCGGTTTTGGGCAGTACTTC. Supplemented by reference TRBV7-9 and TRBJ2-7, the full variable domain reads DTGVSQNPRHKITKRGQNVTFRCDPISEHNRLYWYRQTLGQGPEFLTYFQNEAQLEKSRLLSDRFSAERPKGSFSTLEIQRTEQGDSAMYLCASSLSRGPGFGQYFGPGTRLTVT.